Presented here are 18 T cell receptor beta chains from one specimen sequenced in a study of blood T cell repertoires in COVID-19. The table came from immunoSEQ multiplex PCR; TCRdb's copy has only in-frame clones and leaves some out. The repertoire has about 240,000 clones, roughly 81% of them found once; the top ten carry 7.5% to 8%. Sequencing input: peripheral blood. The receptors here all came from an elderly woman with COVID-19, enrolled during active disease.

J is TRBJ2-1 and V is TRBV3-1 (or the pseudogene TRBV3-2); perhaps TRBD2 as D (6 bases). This CDR3 comprises 17 residues. The V and J ends lost 1 base and 0 bases respectively, with 13 bases between them. CDR1 is LGHDT and CDR2 is YNNKEL in the germline V gene (reference sequence). This CDR3 is CASSQVAGRSSYNEQFF. The CDR3 coding sequence is TGTGCCAGCAGCCAAGTGGCGGGAAGGAGCTCCTACAATGAGCAGTTCTTC.

The chain carries TRBV10-1 and TRBJ1-2; unclear D gene. The CDR3 runs to 12 residues. V lost 5 bases to trimming and J lost 4 bases, with 8 bases between them. From germline, CDR1 is WNHNN and CDR2 SYGVQD (reference sequence). The CDR3 sequence is CASSIRCYGYTF. The CDR3 DNA is TGCGCCAGCAGTATCCGTTGCTATGGCTACACCTTC.

This clone showed up just once. The chain combines TRBV6-1 with TRBJ1-2; unclear D gene. This CDR3 spans 14 amino acids. The ends were cut back, 2 bases at V and 7 bases at J, with 14 bases in the middle. The germline CDR1 and CDR2 sequences are MNHNS and SASEGT. CDR3 nucleotide sequence: TGTGCCAGCAGTGAACGGGAGATCTTGGGTGGCTACACCTTC. The encoded protein is CASSEREILGGYTF.

This clone was seen once. The rearrangement uses TRBV18 and TRBJ1-2, with 7 bases that match TRBD1. The CDR3 spans 14 residues. Germline V gives CDR1 KGHSH, CDR2 LQKENI. Trimming at V came to 6 bases and at J to 2 bases, leaving 6 bases not matched to a gene. The CDR3 nucleotides are TGTGCCAGCTCCCCCGGACAGGAAAACTATGGCTACACCTTC. Translation gives CASSPGQENYGYTF.

This clone was observed once. The chain carries TRBV12-3 or TRBV12-4 and TRBJ1-1; D might be TRBD1 (6 bases). This CDR3 is built from 13 residues. Trimming cost V 10 bases and J 7 bases, with 19 bases left between them. CDR3 coding DNA: TGTGCCATCGAAACCCGGACAGCTAGTGAAGCTTTCTTT. Translated, it gives CAIETRTASEAFF.

This CDR3 reads CASSKETGRRPNEQFF. The CDR3 DNA reads TGTGCCAGCTCAAAGGAGACAGGACGACGCCCCAATGAGCAGTTCTTC. This chain joins TRBV18 and TRBJ2-1, with a possible D match to TRBD1 (6 bases). V was cut by 5 bases and J by 6 bases, with 20 bases left in between. This CDR3 is 16 amino acids long. Looked up from germline, CDR1 is KGHSH and CDR2 is LQKENI. The full variable domain, in which reference TRBV18 and TRBJ2-1 provide the parts outside the CDR3, is NAGVMQNPRHLVRRRGQEARLRCSPMKGHSHVYWYRQLPEEGLKFMVYLQKENIIDESGMPKERFSAEFPKEGPSILRIQQVVRGDSAAYFCASSKETGRRPNEQFFGPGTRLTVL.

The CDR3, as DNA: TGTGCCAGCTCACCGAACCGCGAATCTGAAGCTTTCTTT. Translation gives CASSPNRESEAFF. V is TRBV18 and J is TRBJ1-1, with D hard to call. V lost 3 bases and J lost 6, with 11 bases in between. Germline CDR1 KGHSH, CDR2 LQKENI. The CDR3 length is 13 residues.

The chain joins TRBV4-1 to TRBJ2-2; 10 bases fit TRBD2. Germline loops: CDR1 MGHRA, CDR2 YSYEKL. CDR3 length: 13 amino acids. CDR3 sequence: CARSGRGTGELFF. DNA for the CDR3: TGCGCTCGGAGCGGGAGGGGCACCGGGGAGCTGTTTTTT.

The rearrangement joins TRBV3-1 (or the pseudogene TRBV3-2) to TRBJ1-2; 8 bases are shared with TRBD1. The CDR3 loop spans 13 amino acids. V shed 4 bases and J 5 bases; nucleotides not matched to a gene: 3. CDR1 is LGHDT and CDR2 is YNNKEL in the germline V gene (reference sequence). The CDR3 loop is CASSPQGAYGYTF. The DNA of the CDR3 is TGTGCCAGCAGCCCCCAGGGGGCGTATGGCTACACCTTC.

This sequence joins TRBV3-1 (or the pseudogene TRBV3-2) and TRBJ2-2; D is possibly TRBD2 (6 bases). The CDR3 extends over 16 amino acids. Trimming took 4 bases from V and 6 from J, leaving 18 bases between them. In germline, CDR1 is LGHDT, CDR2 YNNKEL (reference sequence). The DNA of the CDR3 is TGTGCCAGCAGCCCCCGGGAGATCACGGGTGCCGGGGAGCTGTTTTTT. Translating it yields CASSPREITGAGELFF.

This sequence joins TRBV11-2 and TRBJ1-3; the D gene is possibly TRBD1 (6 bases). Germline CDR1 reads SGHAT; CDR2 reads FQNNGV. Trimming removed 4 bases at V and 0 bases at J, with 13 bases between. The CDR3 has 16 residues. CDR3 sequence reads: CASSSTGKGSGNTIYF. In DNA, the CDR3 is TGTGCCAGCAGCTCCACAGGGAAAGGCTCTGGAAACACCATATATTTT.

The J gene is TRBJ2-2, the V gene TRBV23-1; D might be TRBD1 (6 bases). TRBV23-1 counts as an open reading frame of uncertain function. The CDR3 is 16 amino acids. Deletions cut 5 bases from V and 2 bases from J, with 15 bases between. As DNA, the CDR3 is TGCGCCAGCAGTTTACTGGACAGTGACAACACCGGGGAGCTGTTTTTT. This gives the protein CASSLLDSDNTGELFF.

This chain connects TRBV25-1 to TRBJ1-4; a possible D gene is TRBD1 (6 bases). V was clipped by 3 bases and J by 13 bases, with 21 bases between them. Germline V lookup: CDR1 MGHDK, CDR2 SYGVNS. This CDR3 is 15 amino acids long. The DNA of the CDR3 is TGTGCCAGCAGTGATCCCCGACAGGCGGATCCTCGACTGTTTTTT. Amino acids: CASSDPRQADPRLFF.

The chain recombines TRBV28 with TRBJ2-7, with 11 bases matching TRBD2. With V trimmed by 9 bases and J by 1 base, 5 bases remained unmatched. Germline lookup yields CDR1 MDHEN and CDR2 SYDVKM. This CDR3 comprises 14 residues. CDR3 bases: TGTGCCAGTCTAGCGGGAGGCCTATCCTACGAGCAGTACTTC. This encodes CASLAGGLSYEQYF.

Here the CDR3 DNA reads TGTGCCAGCAGCTTGGGGGCCACAGATACGCAGTATTTT. This sequence encodes CASSLGATDTQYF. The chain carries TRBV11-3 and TRBJ2-3, with D tentatively TRBD1 (6 bases). Trimming took 3 bases from V and 2 from J, leaving 6 bases between them. There are 13 residues in the CDR3. Per germline, CDR1 SGHNT and CDR2 YENEEA.

J is TRBJ2-2 and V is TRBV19; 12 bases align to TRBD1. The V and J ends lost 7 bases and 4 bases, in that order; junction bases with no gene match: 13. The CDR3 extends over 18 amino acids. The V gene's germline CDR1 is LNHDA and CDR2 SQIVND (reference sequence). The CDR3 spells CASNRGSGTGGLTGELFF. CDR3 sequence (DNA): TGTGCCAGTAACAGAGGATCCGGGACAGGGGGCCTCACCGGGGAGCTGTTTTTT.

The V and J genes are TRBV6-1 and TRBJ1-3; D is unresolved. CDR3 length: 11 amino acids. The germline V gene has CDR1 MNHNS and CDR2 SASEGT. In nucleotides, the CDR3 is TGTGCGAGTATCTCTGGAAACACCATATATTTT. It yields the protein CASISGNTIYF.

This clone has only a few counts. The gene calls are TRBV30 and TRBJ1-6; D remains ambiguous. Trimming took off 2 bases at V and 11 bases at J, with 19 bases between the two ends. CDR3 length: 15 amino acids. Germline V gene lookup returns CDR1 GTSNPN and CDR2 SVGIG (reference sequence). CDR3 residues: CAWSPQDWDGPPLHF. The CDR3, as DNA: TGTGCCTGGAGTCCTCAGGACTGGGATGGGCCACCCCTCCACTTT.